The TCR beta chain under discussion was sequenced for a study of blood T cells in healthy people across ages. Then a second PCR, running roughly 7 to 11 cycles, was carried out with a sample-barcoded 5' primer and a J-beta primer mix. TCRdb fed the 5' RACE reads into MiXCR, producing one record per CDR3 protein. The data show 950,000 to 1,200,000 distinct CDR3 sequences, with under 40% seen just once and 13% held by the top ten. The sample taken for sequencing was blood. The receptor's source is a man between 18 and 35 years old in good health.

The CDR3 spells CASSLEVSPSTDTQYF. The CDR3 bases are TGTGCCAGCAGCTTAGAGGTATCCCCAAGCACAGATACGCAGTATTTT. The chain combines TRBV7-2 with TRBJ2-3; no clear D. Deletions cut 1 base from V and 0 bases from J, with 11 bases between. The CDR3 contains 16 residues. The germline gives CDR1 SGHTA, CDR2 FQGNSA.